These 18 T cell receptor beta chains came from one sample sequenced in a study of T cell clusters in autoimmune cytopenias. TRB amplification used approximately 250 ng of peripheral blood genomic DNA. TRB rearrangements were amplified by touch-down multiplex PCR with mixed TRB-A/B primers. TCRdb reanalyzed the multiplex PCR reads, giving one entry per CDR3 protein sequence and no DNA. The sample table sets out 7,500 to 8,000 distinct CDR3 sequences. The same sample was also used in a study of T cell repertoires in aging, cancer and after chemotherapy.

Sequencing input: peripheral blood. Source of these receptors: a human donor with an autoimmune cytopenia or autoimmune hepatitis (not recorded which).

This clonotype registers medium-sized (0.01 to 0.1%) by frequency. The chain carries TRBV29-1 and TRBJ2-3; there is no DNA to check the TCRdb D call of TRBD2. Germline loops: CDR1 SQVTM, CDR2 ANQGSEA. The CDR3 is 14 residues long. The CDR3 reads CSVGTSGVADTQYF.

Its frequency marks this clonotype as medium-sized. The chain uses TRBV12-3 or TRBV12-4 and TRBJ1-2. The CDR3 contains 18 residues. This CDR3 is CASSLGLRGTTGEYGYTF.

The chain joins TRBV5-1 to TRBJ1-6; absent DNA, TCRdb's TRBD1 call cannot be checked. This CDR3 has 20 amino acids. Germline V gives CDR1 SGHRS, CDR2 YFSETQ. This CDR3 reads CASSLSVRGQGISYNSPLHF. Using reference TRBV5-1 and TRBJ1-6 for the parts outside the CDR3, the full variable domain is KAGVTQTPRYLIKTRGQQVTLSCSPISGHRSVSWYQQTPGQGLQFLFEYFSETQRNKGNFPGRFSGRQFSNSRSEMNVSTLELGDSALYLCASSLSVRGQGISYNSPLHFGNGTRLTVT.

The rearrangement joins TRBV7-2 to TRBJ1-3. CDR3 length equals 16 residues. The germline gives CDR1 SGHTA, CDR2 FQGNSA. This CDR3 reads CASSSGLPGSGNTIYF.

Judged by frequency, this clonotype is medium-sized. The J gene is TRBJ2-1, the V gene TRBV7-9; the D call from TCRdb, TRBD1, cannot be confirmed without DNA. Germline V gives CDR1 SEHNR, CDR2 FQNEAQ (reference sequence). The CDR3 runs 14 residues. The CDR3 protein is CASSPRTGGGEQFF.

V and J are TRBV5-4 and TRBJ2-3; TCRdb's D call, TRBD2, is unchecked because there is no DNA. The CDR3 length is 15 residues. Germline assignment: CDR1 SGHNT and CDR2 YYREEE (reference sequence). The CDR3 here is CASSLGLVLSDTQYF.

This clonotype is called medium-sized based on its frequency. This chain's CDR3 is CASSQTGAGNTIYF. V is TRBV18 and J is TRBJ1-3; TCRdb calls TRBD1, which cannot be checked without DNA. CDR1 and CDR2 (germline): KGHSH, LQKENI. This CDR3 comprises 14 residues.

V gene TRBV20-1 combines with J gene TRBJ1-1. The germline V gene encodes CDR1 DFQATT and CDR2 SNEGSKA (reference sequence). This CDR3 contains 13 residues. This CDR3 is CSARDLRNTEAFF.

The chain joins TRBV13 to TRBJ2-7; TCRdb designates TRBD1, a call that cannot be tested without DNA. CDR3 length: 14 residues. The germline gives CDR1 PRHDT, CDR2 FYEKMQ (reference sequence). CDR3 amino acids: CASSTSSTGIEQYF.

This chain links TRBV6-1 with TRBJ2-5; absent DNA, TCRdb's TRBD2 call cannot be checked. Germline V gene sequence: CDR1 MNHNS, CDR2 SASEGT. This CDR3 spans 14 amino acids. CDR3 loop: CASSPARLAETQYF.

The chain links TRBV7-6 to TRBJ2-1; TCRdb reports TRBD2, a call that lacks DNA to check it against. The germline CDR1 and CDR2 sequences are SGHVS and FNYEAQ. This CDR3 is built from 16 residues. The CDR3 region is CASSLKDGLSYNEQFF.

V and J are TRBV13 and TRBJ2-1; no DNA is available, so the TRBD2 call from TCRdb remains unchecked. The CDR3 loop spans 18 amino acids. Germline CDR1 PRHDT, CDR2 FYEKMQ (reference sequence). The CDR3 loop is CASSLVSGGGRSYNEQFF.

This chain links TRBV15 with TRBJ2-5; TCRdb's D gene call, TRBD2, goes unchecked for lack of DNA. CDR3 length equals 15 residues. Germline lookup yields CDR1 LNHNV and CDR2 YYDKDF (reference sequence). The chain's CDR3 is CATSRVAGGTETQYF.

J is TRBJ2-2 and V is TRBV7-3; as DNA is missing, the TRBD1 call by TCRdb cannot be tested. The CDR3 has 17 amino acids. Germline assignment: CDR1 SGHTA and CDR2 FQGTGA. The CDR3 spells CASSLGQGAGGTGELFF. Based on the CDR3 plus reference TRBV7-3 and TRBJ2-2, the full variable domain is GAGVSQTPSNKVTEKGKYVELRCDPISGHTALYWYRQSLGQGPEFLIYFQGTGAADDSGLPNDRFFAVRPEGSVSTLKIQRTERGDSAVYLCASSLGQGAGGTGELFFGEGSRLTVL.

The chain employs TRBV7-9 and TRBJ1-5. Germline assignment: CDR1 SEHNR and CDR2 FQNEAQ (reference sequence). This CDR3 spans 12 amino acids. This CDR3 reads CASSLGSQPQHF.

This clonotype is medium-sized by frequency. The V call is TRBV7-6, the J call TRBJ1-5. CDR1 SGHVS and CDR2 FNYEAQ come from the germline V gene. The CDR3 spans 17 residues. Here the CDR3 reads CASSLVPTAVGNQPQHF. The whole variable domain, remainder taken from reference TRBV7-6 and TRBJ1-5, is GAGVSQSPRYKVTKRGQDVALRCDPISGHVSLYWYRQALGQGPEFLTYFNYEAQQDKSGLPNDRFSAERPEGSISTLTIQRTEQRDSAMYRCASSLVPTAVGNQPQHFGDGTRLSIL.

By frequency, this clonotype registers medium-sized. V is TRBV6-5 and J is TRBJ2-6. Germline-derived CDR1 and CDR2 are MNHEY and SVGAGI. CDR3 length equals 13 residues. The CDR3 sequence: CASSYSGANVLTF.

The rearrangement joins TRBV20-1 to TRBJ1-2; the D call of TRBD1 rests on TCRdb alone, since no DNA is present to check it. The length of the CDR3 is 12 residues. Germline-derived CDR1 and CDR2 are DFQATT and SNEGSKA (reference sequence). CDR3: CSARDQGDGYTF.